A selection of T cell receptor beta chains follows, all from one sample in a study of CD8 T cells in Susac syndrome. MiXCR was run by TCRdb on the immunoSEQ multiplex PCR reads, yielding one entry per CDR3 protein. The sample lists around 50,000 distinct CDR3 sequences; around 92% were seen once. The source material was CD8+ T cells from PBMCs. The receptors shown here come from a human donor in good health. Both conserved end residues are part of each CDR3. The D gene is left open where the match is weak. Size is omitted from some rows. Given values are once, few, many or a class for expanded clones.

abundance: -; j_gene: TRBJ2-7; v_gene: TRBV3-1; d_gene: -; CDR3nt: TGTGCCAGCAGCCAAGGAAGTCACGAGCAGTACTTC; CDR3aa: CASSQGSHEQYF
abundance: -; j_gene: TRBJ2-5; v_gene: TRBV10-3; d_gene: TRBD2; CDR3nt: TGTGCCATCAGTGTCCAGACTAGCGGAGTGGAGACCCAGTACTTC; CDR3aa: CAISVQTSGVETQYF
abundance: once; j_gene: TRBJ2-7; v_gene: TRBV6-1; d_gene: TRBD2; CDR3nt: TGTGCCAGCGATATGGGACTAGCGGATTCCTACGAGCAGTACTTC; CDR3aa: CASDMGLADSYEQYF
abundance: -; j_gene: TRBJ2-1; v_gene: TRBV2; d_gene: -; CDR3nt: TGTGCCAGCAGTGAAGTGGAGGGATCGGGCGGGAAACGGGACAATGAGCAGTTCTTC; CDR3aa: CASSEVEGSGGKRDNEQFF
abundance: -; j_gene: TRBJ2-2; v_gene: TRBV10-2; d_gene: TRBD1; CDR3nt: TGCGCCAGCACGGACAGGGGGTACACCGGGGAGCTGTTTTTT; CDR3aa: CASTDRGYTGELFF
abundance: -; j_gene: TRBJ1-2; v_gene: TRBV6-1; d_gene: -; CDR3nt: TGTGCCAGCAGTGAAGCGGCAGATCGACCAGGCTACACCTTC; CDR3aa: CASSEAADRPGYTF
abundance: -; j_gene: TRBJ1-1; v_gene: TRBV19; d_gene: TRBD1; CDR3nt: TGTGCCAGTAGTATCCCGACAGGGGTGAACACTGAAGCTTTCTTT; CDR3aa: CASSIPTGVNTEAFF
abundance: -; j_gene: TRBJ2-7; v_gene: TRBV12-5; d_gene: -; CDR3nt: TGTGCTAGTGGTTTGGCTGCAGTTACCTACGAGCAGTACTTC; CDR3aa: CASGLAAVTYEQYF
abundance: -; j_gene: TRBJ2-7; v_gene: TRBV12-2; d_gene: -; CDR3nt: TGTGCAAGTCGAAGACTAGCGCACCCCTCCTACGAGCAGTACTTC; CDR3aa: CASRRLAHPSYEQYF
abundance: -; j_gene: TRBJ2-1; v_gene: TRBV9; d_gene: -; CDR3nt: TGTGCCAGCAGCCTATGGAGCGAGCATCTCTACAATGAGCAGTTCTTC; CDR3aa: CASSLWSEHLYNEQFF
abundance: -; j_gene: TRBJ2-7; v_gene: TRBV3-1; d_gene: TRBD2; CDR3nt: TGTGCCAGCAGTCTGGGACTAGCTACATCCTACGAGCAGTACTTC; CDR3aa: CASSLGLATSYEQYF
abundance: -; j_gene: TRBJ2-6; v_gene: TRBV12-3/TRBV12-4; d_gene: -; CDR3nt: TGTGCCAGCAGTCCCCGGGCCCTAACCCCTGGGGCCAACGTCCTGACTTTC; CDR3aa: CASSPRALTPGANVLTF
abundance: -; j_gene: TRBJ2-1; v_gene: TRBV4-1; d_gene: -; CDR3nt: TGCGCCAGCAGCCAAGAGGACGACTCCTACAATGAGCAGTTCTTC; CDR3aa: CASSQEDDSYNEQFF
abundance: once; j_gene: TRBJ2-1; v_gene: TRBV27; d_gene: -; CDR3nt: TGTGCCAGCAGTTTTGGCCGTGGGAATGAGCAGTTCTTC; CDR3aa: CASSFGRGNEQFF
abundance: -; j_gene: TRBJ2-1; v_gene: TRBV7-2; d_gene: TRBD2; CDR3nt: TGTGCCAGCAGCCTAGCGGGAGGGGACAATGAGCAGTTCTTC; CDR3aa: CASSLAGGDNEQFF
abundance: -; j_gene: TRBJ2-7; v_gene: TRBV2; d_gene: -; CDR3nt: TGTGCCAGCAGTGAAGGGGGCGGGTTGGAATACGAGCAGTACTTC; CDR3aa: CASSEGGGLEYEQYF
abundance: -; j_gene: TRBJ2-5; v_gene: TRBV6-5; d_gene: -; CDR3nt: TGTGCCAGCAGTTACTCGACGTTAGGAGAGACCCAGTACTTC; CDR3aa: CASSYSTLGETQYF
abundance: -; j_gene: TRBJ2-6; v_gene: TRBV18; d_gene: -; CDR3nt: TGTGCCAGCTCACCACAGGGATATGAGGTCTCTGGGGCCAACGTCCTGACTTTC; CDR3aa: CASSPQGYEVSGANVLTF